This T cell receptor (beta chain) derives from a study of cytomegalovirus exposure and HLA in healthy donors. Turning to the study itself: Counted in an early data release were about 85 million unique TCRs from HLA-typed donors.

When sampled, the donors appeared nominally healthy, though they likely had unrecorded immune exposures. Comment on this clone: Its antigen is not identified.

CDR1 and CDR2 from the germline V gene are SNHLY and FYNNEI. This CDR3 contains 15 residues. The V end lost 3 bases, the J end lost 4 bases, and 13 bases lay between the germline ends. Whole-study results and caveats: High sensitivity and specificity were reportedly achieved when the classifier diagnosed cytomegalovirus status. Later analysis indicated greater clonal expansion among HLA-associated TCR beta chains than among equally common other chains.

Both 60 Vbeta primers and 13 Jbeta primers went into the PCR. Assay: immunoSEQ multiplex PCR; the TCRdb copy retains only in-frame clones and omits some. This repertoire shows about 220,000 clones, about 70% found once; its top ten account for 1.8%. The specimen was PBMCs. The clonotype comes from a woman aged 25 to 39 in good health and CMV-seronegative. The genes are TRBV2 and TRBJ2-1; tentative D call: TRBD2 (6 bases). CDR3 bases: TGTGCCAGCAGTGAGGAGGGGTTCTATTACAATGAGCAGTTCTTC. Its protein is CASSEEGFYYNEQFF.